A single sample is the source of the 17 T cell receptor beta chains below, sequenced in a study of regulatory T cells in long-lasting Graves disease. Stated time point: newly diagnosed GD, antithyroid drugs for less than 3 months. RNA extracted from PBMCs served as the sequencing template. Investigators prepared the TCR beta libraries by applying iRepertoire HTBI primers and Arm-PCR of CDR3 regions. TCRdb re-analysed the multiplex PCR reads in MiXCR, keeping a single row per CDR3 protein. The data contain under 500,000 distinct CDR3 sequences, about a sixth of them singletons. This sample also appeared in a second study, on T cells in Graves' hyperthyroidism and ophthalmopathy.

This specimen was peripheral blood mononuclear cells (PBMCs), taken at new diagnosis, from a patient treated with antithyroid drugs. The receptor source for this set is a woman in her thirties with Graves disease.

The table lists this clonotype with many counts. The V gene is TRBV9, the J gene TRBJ2-1; TRBD1 agrees at 8 bases. V shed 0 bases and J 5 bases; nucleotides not matched to a gene: 10. CDR3 size: 17 residues. CDR1 and CDR2 (germline): SGDLS, YYNGEE. The CDR3 DNA follows: TGTGCCAGCAGCGTAGCCCTCGGGCAGGGGGCTGACAATGAGCAGTTCTTC. It specifies CASSVALGQGADNEQFF.

This clonotype appeared many times. The chain joins TRBV29-1 to TRBJ2-1, with D perhaps being TRBD1 or TRBD2 (6 bases each). The CDR3 has 14 amino acids. Trimming pared 6 bases from V and 7 bases from J, leaving 19 bases between. Germline lookup yields CDR1 SQVTM and CDR2 ANQGSEA. CDR3 coding DNA: TGCAGCGTCCTATTGGAGGGGGGAGCGAATGAGCAGTTCTTC. Amino acids: CSVLLEGGANEQFF.

Ten or more counts support this clonotype. The chain links TRBV28 to TRBJ2-7; D is perhaps TRBD1 (5 bases). This CDR3 is built from 14 residues. Trimming removed 6 bases from V and 0 bases from J, with 12 bases in between. From germline, CDR1 is MDHEN and CDR2 SYDVKM. The CDR3 is CASSPPGISYEQYF. CDR3 DNA sequence: TGTGCCAGCAGCCCCCCAGGGATCTCCTACGAGCAGTACTTC.

In its sample, this clonotype was seen many times. The chain couples TRBV5-1 to TRBJ2-3; 11 bases fit TRBD2. The germline gives CDR1 SGHRS, CDR2 YFSETQ. V gave up 0 bases and J gave up 5 bases; unmatched junction bases: 5. This CDR3 has 16 amino acids. The CDR3 here is CASSLEGGTSGDTQYF. CDR3 DNA: TGCGCCAGCAGCTTGGAAGGTGGGACTAGCGGAGATACGCAGTATTTT. Using reference TRBV5-1 and TRBJ2-3 for the parts outside the CDR3, the full variable domain is KAGVTQTPRYLIKTRGQQVTLSCSPISGHRSVSWYQQTPGQGLQFLFEYFSETQRNKGNFPGRFSGRQFSNSRSEMNVSTLELGDSALYLCASSLEGGTSGDTQYFGPGTRLTVL.

This clonotype was detected many times. This sequence joins TRBV11-1 and TRBJ2-7; D may be TRBD2 (6 bases). This CDR3 contains 15 residues. Trimming took 5 bases from V and 0 from J, leaving 14 bases between them. CDR1 and CDR2 (germline): SGHAT, FQDESV (reference sequence). CDR3 bases: TGTGCCAGCAGCCCCCGAACAGCGGGCTCCTACGAGCAGTACTTC. The encoded protein is CASSPRTAGSYEQYF.

As to this clonotype: The junction shows a germline mismatch at one end, possibly a read error. The chain recombines TRBV6-2 or TRBV6-3 with TRBJ2-7; D unclear. Germline CDR1 MNHEY, CDR2 SVGEGT. This CDR3 region has 13 residues. CDR3 nucleotide sequence: TGTGCCAGCAGTTCTGACCCAACCTACGAGCAGTGCTTC. Amino acids: CASSSDPTYEQCF.

This clonotype was observed a handful of times. The genes are TRBV2 and TRBJ2-7, with D possibly matching TRBD1 (6 bases). Germline CDR1 and CDR2: SNHLY and FYNNEI. This CDR3 region has 14 residues. V was clipped by 6 bases and J by 2 bases, with 14 bases between them. CDR3 in DNA: TGTGCCAGCAGCCCCCAGGGGTTCGCCTACGAGCAGTACTTC. Its translation: CASSPQGFAYEQYF. The variable domain in full, with the rest retrieved from reference TRBV2 and TRBJ2-7, is EPEVTQTPSHQVTQMGQEVILRCVPISNHLYFYWYRQILGQKVEFLVSFYNNEISEKSEIFDDQFSVERPDGSNFTLKIRSTKLEDSAMYFCASSPQGFAYEQYFGPGTRLTVT.

This clonotype was counted many times. The rearrangement joins TRBV9 to TRBJ2-7; D is possibly TRBD1 or TRBD2 (5 bases each). The germline CDR1 and CDR2 sequences are SGDLS and YYNGEE. Trimming shortened V by 0 bases and J by 5 bases, and 15 bases separated the two germline ends. This CDR3 has 15 amino acids. This CDR3 reads CASSVENRPGDEQYF. In nucleotides, the CDR3 is TGTGCCAGCAGCGTAGAAAACAGGCCCGGGGACGAGCAGTACTTC.

The J gene is TRBJ2-3, the V gene TRBV4-3, with unresolved D. V lost 6 bases, J lost 7 bases, and 20 bases lay in between. The CDR3 loop spans 15 amino acids. From germline, CDR1 is LGHNA and CDR2 YSLEER. CDR3 region: CASRPDLGLVNTQYF. The DNA of the CDR3 is TGCGCCAGCAGACCGGACCTCGGATTAGTAAATACGCAGTATTTT.

The chain recombines TRBV9 with TRBJ2-5; 7 bases line up with TRBD2. Trimming at V came to 0 bases and at J to 4 bases, leaving 9 bases not matched to a gene. Germline loops: CDR1 SGDLS, CDR2 YYNGEE. There are 16 residues in the CDR3. The CDR3 sequence is CASSVEAGAGRETQYF. The CDR3 DNA is TGTGCCAGCAGCGTAGAAGCAGGAGCGGGACGAGAGACCCAGTACTTC.

This clonotype turned up a few times. This chain connects TRBV7-2 to TRBJ1-4; 7 nucleotides agree with TRBD1. The CDR3 is 15 residues long. Unmatched junction bases numbered 7, after V lost 6 bases and J lost 3 bases. Germline CDR1 is SGHTA and CDR2 is FQGNSA. The CDR3, as DNA: TGTGCCAGCAGGGCCTCAACAGGGGCTAATGAAAAACTGTTTTTT. This sequence encodes CASRASTGANEKLFF.

This clonotype came up a few times. One base away lies a much larger clone, so this may be a sequencing read error. This chain's CDR3 is CASSYKDREATYEQYF. The CDR3 bases are TGTGCCAGCAGTTACAAAGATCGGGAGGCTACCTACGAGCAGTACTTC. The rearrangement links TRBV28 to TRBJ2-7; 7 bases are shared with TRBD2. The CDR3 runs to 16 residues. Germline CDR1 reads MDHEN; CDR2 reads SYDVKM. V was clipped by 4 bases and J by 2 bases; unmatched bases: 11.

Comments on this clonotype: A single base is all that separates this from a far larger clone, so a read error is likely. CDR3 DNA sequence: TGTACCAGCAGTTATTACTCCCTTAATGAGCAGTTCTTC. Translation gives CTSSYYSLNEQFF. V usage is TRBV6-9 and J usage is TRBJ2-1; D call uncertain. This CDR3 spans 13 amino acids. The germline gives CDR1 MNHGY, CDR2 SVAAGI.

This clonotype was detected only once. This chain links TRBV4-1 with TRBJ1-2, with D possibly matching TRBD1 (5 bases). V lost 0 bases and J 6 bases, leaving 20 bases between the germline ends. Germline-derived CDR1 and CDR2 are MGHRA and YSYEKL. The CDR3 spans 17 residues. CDR3 DNA: TGCGCCAGCAGCCAAGAAGTCCCAGGGTGGGATTCTAATGGCTACACCTTC. This sequence encodes CASSQEVPGWDSNGYTF.

The table lists this clonotype with many counts. The gene calls are TRBV30 and TRBJ2-3; 13 bases are shared with TRBD2. CDR1 is GTSNPN and CDR2 is SVGIG in the germline V gene (reference sequence). The V gene end was trimmed by 4 bases and the J gene end by 9 bases; junction bases not matched to a gene: 10. The CDR3 length is 15 residues. In DNA, the CDR3 is TGTGCCTGGACCCGGGGACTAGCGGGGCGAGAGACGCAGTATTTT. Its translation: CAWTRGLAGRETQYF.

The rearrangement joins TRBV27 to TRBJ2-2; no clear D gene. V shed 6 bases and J shed 3 bases, with 11 bases lying between them. CDR1 is MNHEY, CDR2 SMNVEV, per germline (reference sequence). CDR3 length: 14 amino acids. The DNA of the CDR3 is TGTGCCAGCAGGAATCAGGTTTACACCGGGGAGCTGTTTTTT. Its translation is CASRNQVYTGELFF.

There are a few counts of this clonotype. The gene calls are TRBV2 and TRBJ2-3; 11 bases are a match to TRBD2. V lost 1 base and J lost 6; bases outside the gene matches: 9. The CDR3 runs to 17 residues. Germline V gene data show CDR1 as SNHLY and CDR2 as FYNNEI. CDR3 sequence: CASSEVGVAGGPDTQYF. The CDR3 DNA sequence: TGTGCCAGCAGTGAAGTTGGGGTAGCGGGAGGGCCGGATACGCAGTATTTT. The complete variable domain, with remaining parts taken from reference TRBV2 and TRBJ2-3, reads EPEVTQTPSHQVTQMGQEVILRCVPISNHLYFYWYRQILGQKVEFLVSFYNNEISEKSEIFDDQFSVERPDGSNFTLKIRSTKLEDSAMYFCASSEVGVAGGPDTQYFGPGTRLTVL.